The 10 T cell receptor beta chains listed next were all sequenced from one sample in a study of T cell responses to AZD1222 COVID-19 vaccine (dated by TCRdb to the early 2020s). The library was made by the immunoSEQ multiplex PCR assay. What TCRdb holds here is the immuneACCESS table cut down to in-frame rearrangements. Part of the clones is not present; checked against another copy, under half of the missing clones reflect an unresolved V gene, and the others are unexplained. This sample holds about 200,000 clones; approximately 91% were observed only once. The ten largest clones capture under 4% of the sample. What this sample's time point label stands for: about 28 days (+/-7) after the second vaccine dose. The sequenced sample was peripheral blood, obtained 28 days after the second AZD1222 dose. The receptors here all came from an adult who received the AZD1222 COVID-19 vaccine.

This chain connects TRBV29-1 to TRBJ2-1; D remains ambiguous. The germline V gene has CDR1 SQVTM and CDR2 ANQGSEA. CDR3 size: 14 residues. V lost 4 bases and J lost 1, with 11 bases in between. The CDR3 protein is CSVGGLLSYNEQFF. CDR3 DNA sequence: TGCAGCGTTGGAGGTCTGCTATCCTACAATGAGCAGTTCTTC.

This clone was detected only a few times. This chain links TRBV18 with TRBJ2-7; TRBD2 aligns across 9 bases. There are 14 residues in the CDR3. Trimming took 6 bases from V and 3 from J; bases not matched to a gene: 6. CDR1 is KGHSH and CDR2 is LQKENI in the germline V gene. The DNA of the CDR3 is TGTGCCAGCTCCCGGGATAGCGGGAGCTACGAGCAGTACTTC. This gives the protein CASSRDSGSYEQYF.

The chain's CDR3 is CASSEGSAGAPRRAFF. The DNA for the CDR3 is TGTGCCAGCAGTGAAGGGAGTGCGGGGGCACCAAGGAGGGCTTTCTTT. The V call is TRBV6-1, the J call TRBJ1-1, with D tentatively TRBD1 (6 bases). The CDR3 has 16 amino acids. Germline values: CDR1 MNHNS, CDR2 SASEGT. Trimming shortened V by 1 base and J by 11 bases, and 23 bases separated the two germline ends.

The J gene is TRBJ2-2, the V gene TRBV28; the D call may be TRBD1 or TRBD2 (5 bases each). Trimming left V 3 bases short and J 3 bases short, with 23 bases between. CDR1 is MDHEN, CDR2 SYDVKM, per germline. This CDR3 is 19 amino acids long. CDR3 nucleotides: TGTGCCAGCAGTTTTCCCCGGGACGAGGGGCGGAAGGACACCGGGGAGCTGTTTTTT. This encodes CASSFPRDEGRKDTGELFF.

The rearrangement joins TRBV5-4 to TRBJ2-3, with D hard to call. V was trimmed by 2 bases and J by 0 bases, leaving 13 bases between them. The CDR3 spans 16 residues. Germline CDR1 reads SGHNT; CDR2 reads YYREEE (reference sequence). The CDR3 protein is CASSLRTQPSTDTQYF. As DNA, the CDR3 is TGTGCCAGCAGCTTAAGGACGCAGCCTAGCACAGATACGCAGTATTTT.

This chain connects TRBV18 to TRBJ2-1; possible D gene TRBD2, 6 bases. Germline assignment: CDR1 KGHSH and CDR2 LQKENI. The CDR3 sequence is 14 residues long. The V gene lost 6 bases and the J gene lost 7 bases, with 16 bases spanning the gap. The CDR3 DNA reads as TGTGCCAGCTCCCCGGGAGTTGTTAAGAATGAGCAGTTCTTC. Encoded protein: CASSPGVVKNEQFF. The full variable domain, rest sourced from reference TRBV18 and TRBJ2-1, is NAGVMQNPRHLVRRRGQEARLRCSPMKGHSHVYWYRQLPEEGLKFMVYLQKENIIDESGMPKERFSAEFPKEGPSILRIQQVVRGDSAAYFCASSPGVVKNEQFFGPGTRLTVL.

The rearrangement uses TRBV27 and TRBJ1-5; the D is unclear. The CDR3 spans 14 residues. CDR1 and CDR2 (germline): MNHEY, SMNVEV (reference sequence). Trimming shortened V by 6 bases and J by 3 bases, and 12 bases separated the two germline ends. The CDR3 region has the DNA TGTGCCAGCAGCCCTGGGGTTATCAATCAGCCCCAGCATTTT. Its protein product is CASSPGVINQPQHF.

The V gene is TRBV29-1, the J gene TRBJ2-1, with 12 bases lining up with TRBD2. In germline, CDR1 is SQVTM, CDR2 ANQGSEA. V was clipped by 6 bases and J by 8 bases; unmatched bases: 2. The CDR3 consists of 12 residues. CDR3 sequence reads: CSVRLAGDEQFF. CDR3 nucleotides: TGCAGCGTAAGACTAGCGGGAGATGAGCAGTTCTTC.

The chain has TRBV28 and TRBJ2-5, with 10 bases matching TRBD2. Germline lookup yields CDR1 MDHEN and CDR2 SYDVKM. V lost 4 bases and J lost 9; bases outside the gene matches: 17. This CDR3 is built from 17 residues. CDR3 sequence (DNA): TGTGCCAGCAGTTCCAAACTAGCGGGGAAAGTGGCCGGCGCCCAGTACTTC. This sequence encodes CASSSKLAGKVAGAQYF.

The J gene is TRBJ2-2, the V gene TRBV18, with 8 positions matching TRBD1. CDR3 length: 13 residues. Looked up from germline, CDR1 is KGHSH and CDR2 is LQKENI. Germline trimming cut 5 bases from V and 6 bases from J; bases unmatched to any gene: 2. The CDR3 nucleotides read TGTGCCAGCTCATCACAGGGGGCCGGGGAGCTGTTTTTT. It specifies CASSSQGAGELFF. The complete variable domain, with remaining parts taken from reference TRBV18 and TRBJ2-2, reads NAGVMQNPRHLVRRRGQEARLRCSPMKGHSHVYWYRQLPEEGLKFMVYLQKENIIDESGMPKERFSAEFPKEGPSILRIQQVVRGDSAAYFCASSSQGAGELFFGEGSRLTVL.